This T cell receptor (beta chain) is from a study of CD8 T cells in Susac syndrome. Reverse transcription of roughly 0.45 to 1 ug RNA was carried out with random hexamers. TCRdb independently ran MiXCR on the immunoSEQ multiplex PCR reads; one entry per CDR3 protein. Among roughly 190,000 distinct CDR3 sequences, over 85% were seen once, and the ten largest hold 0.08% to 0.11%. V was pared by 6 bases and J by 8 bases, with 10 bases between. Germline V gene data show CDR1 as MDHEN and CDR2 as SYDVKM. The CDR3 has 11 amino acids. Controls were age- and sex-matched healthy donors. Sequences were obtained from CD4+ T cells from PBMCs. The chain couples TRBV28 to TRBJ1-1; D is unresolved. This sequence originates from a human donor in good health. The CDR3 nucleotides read TGTGCCAGCAGAACTTCTACGGAAGCTTTCTTT. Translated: CASRTSTEAFF.